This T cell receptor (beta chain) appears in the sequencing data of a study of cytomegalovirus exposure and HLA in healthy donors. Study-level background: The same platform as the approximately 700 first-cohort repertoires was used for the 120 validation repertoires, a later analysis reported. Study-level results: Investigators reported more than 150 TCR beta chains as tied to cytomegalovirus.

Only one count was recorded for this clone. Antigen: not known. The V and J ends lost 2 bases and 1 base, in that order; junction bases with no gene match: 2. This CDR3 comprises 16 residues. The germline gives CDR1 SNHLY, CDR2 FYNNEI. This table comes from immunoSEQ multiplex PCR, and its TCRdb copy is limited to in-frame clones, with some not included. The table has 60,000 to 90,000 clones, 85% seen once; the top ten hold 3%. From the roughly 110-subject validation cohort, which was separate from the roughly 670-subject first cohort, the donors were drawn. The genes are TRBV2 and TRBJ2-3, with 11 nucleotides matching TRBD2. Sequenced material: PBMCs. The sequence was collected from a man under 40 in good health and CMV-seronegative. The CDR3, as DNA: TGTGCCAGCAGTGAAACTAGCGGGGGCCGCACAGATACGCAGTATTTT. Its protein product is CASSETSGGRTDTQYF.